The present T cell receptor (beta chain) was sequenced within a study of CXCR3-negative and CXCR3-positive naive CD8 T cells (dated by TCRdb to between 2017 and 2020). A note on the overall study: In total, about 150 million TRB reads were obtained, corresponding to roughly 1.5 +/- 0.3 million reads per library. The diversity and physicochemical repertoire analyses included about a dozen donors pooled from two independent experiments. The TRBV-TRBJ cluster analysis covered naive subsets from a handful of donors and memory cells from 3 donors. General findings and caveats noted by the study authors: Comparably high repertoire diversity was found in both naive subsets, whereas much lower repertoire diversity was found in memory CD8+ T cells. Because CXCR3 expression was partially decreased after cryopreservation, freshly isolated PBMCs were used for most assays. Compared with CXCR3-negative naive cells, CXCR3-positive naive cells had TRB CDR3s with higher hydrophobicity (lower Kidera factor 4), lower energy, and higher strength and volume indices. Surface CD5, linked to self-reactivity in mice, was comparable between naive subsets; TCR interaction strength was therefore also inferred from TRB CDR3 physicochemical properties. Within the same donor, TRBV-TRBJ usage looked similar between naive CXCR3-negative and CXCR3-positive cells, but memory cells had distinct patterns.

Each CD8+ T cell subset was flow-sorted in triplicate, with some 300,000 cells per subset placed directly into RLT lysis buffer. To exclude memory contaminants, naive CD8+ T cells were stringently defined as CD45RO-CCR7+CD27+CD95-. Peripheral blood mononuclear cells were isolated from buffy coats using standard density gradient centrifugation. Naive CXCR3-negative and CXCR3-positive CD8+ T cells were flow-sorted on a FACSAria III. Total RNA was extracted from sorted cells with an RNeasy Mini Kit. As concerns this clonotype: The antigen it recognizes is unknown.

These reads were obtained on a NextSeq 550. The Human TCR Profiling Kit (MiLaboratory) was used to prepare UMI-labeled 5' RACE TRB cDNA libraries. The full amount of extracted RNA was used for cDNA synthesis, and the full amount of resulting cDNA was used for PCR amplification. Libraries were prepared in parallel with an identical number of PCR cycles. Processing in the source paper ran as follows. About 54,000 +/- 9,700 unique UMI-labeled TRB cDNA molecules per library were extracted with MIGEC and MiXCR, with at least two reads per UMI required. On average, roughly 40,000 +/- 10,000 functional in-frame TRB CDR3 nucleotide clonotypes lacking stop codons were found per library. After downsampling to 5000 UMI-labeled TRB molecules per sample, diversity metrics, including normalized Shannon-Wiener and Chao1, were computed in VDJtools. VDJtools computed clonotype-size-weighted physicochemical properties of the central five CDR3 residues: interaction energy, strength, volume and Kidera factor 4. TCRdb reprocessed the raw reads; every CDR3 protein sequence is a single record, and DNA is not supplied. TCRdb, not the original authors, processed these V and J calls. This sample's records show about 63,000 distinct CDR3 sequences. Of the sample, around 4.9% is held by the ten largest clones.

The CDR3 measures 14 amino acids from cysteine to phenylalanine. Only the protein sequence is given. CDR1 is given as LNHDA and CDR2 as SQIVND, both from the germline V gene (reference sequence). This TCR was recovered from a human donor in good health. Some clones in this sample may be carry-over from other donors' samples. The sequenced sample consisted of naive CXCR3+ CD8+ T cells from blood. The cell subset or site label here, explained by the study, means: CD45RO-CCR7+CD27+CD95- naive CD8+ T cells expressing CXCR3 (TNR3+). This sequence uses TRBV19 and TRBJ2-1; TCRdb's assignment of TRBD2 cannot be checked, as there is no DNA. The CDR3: CASSIAGGKLEQFF.